The source of this T cell receptor beta chain is a study of cytomegalovirus exposure and HLA in healthy donors. Study results and caveats: The analysis excluded some indistinguishable V segments, including TRBV6-2 and TRBV6-3. Near-uniform donor sequencing depth was presumed by presence/absence analyses. Analysis was performed later, and it showed HLA-associated TCR beta chains to be more clonally expanded than equally common others.

The PCR employed 60 Vbeta primers together with 13 Jbeta primers. TCRdb's table, derived via immunoSEQ multiplex PCR, lists solely in-frame clones and lacks some. Of roughly 190,000 clones in the sample, 77% were seen once. In its sample, this clone was seen a few times. Its antigen is as yet unknown. This CDR3 has 14 residues. V was cut by 4 bases and J by 2 bases, with 12 bases left in between. CDR1 and CDR2 (germline): SGHDT, YYEEEE. The sequenced material came from PBMCs. The receptor was isolated from a woman aged 25 to 39 in good health and CMV-seropositive. J is TRBJ1-2 and V is TRBV5-6; no definite D call. The CDR3 nucleotides read TGTGCCAGCAGCCCGTTGGGCCAGAACTATGGCTACACCTTC. Protein sequence: CASSPLGQNYGYTF.